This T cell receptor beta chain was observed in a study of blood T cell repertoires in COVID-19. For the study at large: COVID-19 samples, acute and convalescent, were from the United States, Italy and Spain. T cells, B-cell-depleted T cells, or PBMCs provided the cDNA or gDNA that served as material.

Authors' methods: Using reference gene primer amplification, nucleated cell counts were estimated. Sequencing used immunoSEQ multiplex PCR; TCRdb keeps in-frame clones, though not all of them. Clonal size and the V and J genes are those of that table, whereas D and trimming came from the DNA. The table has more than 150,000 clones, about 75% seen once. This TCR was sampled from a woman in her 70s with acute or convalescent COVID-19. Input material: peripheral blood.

CDR3 residues: CASSIRRHGSEAFF. The DNA for the CDR3 is TGTGCCAGTAGTATTAGACGTCACGGGTCTGAAGCTTTCTTT. The chain couples TRBV19 to TRBJ1-1; D is undetermined. Between the trimmed V and J ends, which lost 3 bases and 6 bases, there was a span of 14 bases. Germline V gives CDR1 LNHDA, CDR2 SQIVND (reference sequence). This CDR3 contains 14 residues.